This T cell receptor (beta chain) derives from a study of response to subunit inactivated influenza vaccine. Findings and limits, study-wide: Few new T cells, the authors suggested, are recruited by each seasonal influenza vaccination.

To note about this clonotype: Its antigen is as yet unknown.

TCRdb analysed the RT-PCR reads with MiXCR anew, one entry per CDR3 protein. The data contain a few hundred thousand distinct CDR3 sequences, 21% of them seen just once; the ten biggest clones take up about 9.4%. The CDR3 totals 15 residues. Trimming stripped 7 bases from V and 4 bases from J, with 19 bases between. Germline CDR1 reads SGHTS; CDR2 reads YDEGEE. This sequence joins TRBV5-8 and TRBJ2-3; TRBD1 is a possible D gene (6 bases). Specimen: PBMCs from blood, collected approximately 20 months after vaccination. The sequence was collected from a man in his fifties or sixties who received an inactivated influenza vaccine. In DNA, the CDR3 is TGTGCCAGCCGGAAGACAGGCTATACGGCAGATACGCAGTATTTT. Protein product: CASRKTGYTADTQYF.